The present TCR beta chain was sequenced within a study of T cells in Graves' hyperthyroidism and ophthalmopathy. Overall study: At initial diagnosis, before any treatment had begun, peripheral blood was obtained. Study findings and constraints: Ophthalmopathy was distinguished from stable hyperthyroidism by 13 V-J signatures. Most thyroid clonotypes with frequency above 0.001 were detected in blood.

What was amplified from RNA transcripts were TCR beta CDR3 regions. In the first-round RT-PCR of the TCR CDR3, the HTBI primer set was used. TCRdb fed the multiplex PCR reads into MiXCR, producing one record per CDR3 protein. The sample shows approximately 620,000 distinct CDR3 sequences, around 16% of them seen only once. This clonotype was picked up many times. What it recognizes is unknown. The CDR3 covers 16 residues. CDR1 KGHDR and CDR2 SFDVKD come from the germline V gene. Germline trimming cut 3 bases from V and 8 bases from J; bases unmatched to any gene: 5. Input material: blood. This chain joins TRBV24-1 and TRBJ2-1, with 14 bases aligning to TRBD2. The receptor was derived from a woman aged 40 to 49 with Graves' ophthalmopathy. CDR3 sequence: CATSDPGTSGSYEQFF. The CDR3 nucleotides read TGTGCCACCAGTGATCCTGGGACTAGCGGGAGCTATGAGCAGTTCTTC.